This T cell receptor beta chain derives from a study of cytomegalovirus exposure and HLA in healthy donors. Overall study results and limits: The authors enumerated 150 to 200 TCR beta chains as linked to cytomegalovirus.

Details on this clone: The target antigen is unknown.

The CDR3 consists of 16 residues. The V and J ends lost 4 bases and 0 bases, in that order; junction bases with no gene match: 6. Germline V gives CDR1 LNHDA, CDR2 SQIVND (reference sequence). Data came from immunoSEQ multiplex PCR; TCRdb stores just in-frame clones and leaves some out. The sample carries approximately 260,000 clones, around 86% recorded once. The chain recombines TRBV19 with TRBJ1-3; 7 positions match TRBD1. Sequencing was performed on PBMCs. The receptor's source is a woman aged 25 to 45 in good health and CMV-seropositive. The CDR3 reads CASSKRAGGSGNTIYF. CDR3 nucleotides: TGTGCCAGTAGTAAAAGGGCAGGGGGCTCTGGAAACACCATATATTTT.